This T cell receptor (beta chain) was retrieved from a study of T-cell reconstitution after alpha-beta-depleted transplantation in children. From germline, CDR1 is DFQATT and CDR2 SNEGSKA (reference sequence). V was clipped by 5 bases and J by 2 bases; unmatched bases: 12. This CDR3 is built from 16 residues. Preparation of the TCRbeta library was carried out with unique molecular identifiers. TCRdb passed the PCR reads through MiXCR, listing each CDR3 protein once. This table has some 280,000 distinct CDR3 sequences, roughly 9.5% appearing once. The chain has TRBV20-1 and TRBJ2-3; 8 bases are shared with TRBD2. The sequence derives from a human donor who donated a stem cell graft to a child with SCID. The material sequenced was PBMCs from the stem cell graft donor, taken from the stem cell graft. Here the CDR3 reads CSAQNWVAGFTDTQYF. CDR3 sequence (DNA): TGCAGTGCTCAAAATTGGGTAGCGGGGTTCACAGATACGCAGTATTTT.